This T cell receptor beta chain was retrieved from a study of Ad26.COV2.S vaccination and SARS-CoV-2 variants. The treatment here: about 20 received Ad26.COV2.S at low or high dose, single or two shots; several received placebo; per-sample allocation not given. Sampling happened 63 days after the first vaccine or placebo injection. Sequencing used immunoSEQ multiplex PCR; TCRdb keeps in-frame clones, though not all of them. The sample records some 250,000 clones, approximately 90% being singletons. Germline assignment: CDR1 ENHRY and CDR2 SYGVKD. CDR3 size: 13 residues. V trimming: 7 bases; J trimming: 4 bases; junction bases outside the gene matches: 4.

V gene TRBV10-3 combines with J gene TRBJ1-5; 7 bases fit TRBD1. The specimen comprised peripheral blood, sampled in a trial of Ad26.COV2.S vaccine versus placebo. The TCR sequence derives from a person between 18 and 59 years old who received the Ad26.COV2.S COVID-19 vaccine or a placebo. DNA of the CDR3: TGTGCCATCACCCCGGGACAGAATCAGCCCCAGCATTTT. Residues: CAITPGQNQPQHF.